Detailed here is one TCR beta chain. The sample holds a few counts of this clone. No cognate antigen has been identified for it. The input lacks base qualities; no much larger clone sits a single base away. Buffy coats from roughly 37 blood donors, supplied by the Finnish Red Cross blood service, were used as healthy controls. All TCR-sequenced material derived from peripheral blood: patient blood samples and healthy donor buffy coats. Peripheral blood mononuclear cells were isolated by Ficoll-Hypaque gradient centrifugation. CD4+ cells were purified magnetically from the buffy coats of healthy controls. Genomic DNA was extracted using the Gentra Puregene Cell and Tissue kit, and a Qubit 2.0 fluorometer was used to quantify it. Trimming at the junction amounts to 4 bases on V and 1 base on J, and the germline ends lie 14 bases apart. CDR1 and CDR2 are drawn from the germline V gene (reference sequence): LNHDA, SQIVND. Including cysteine and phenylalanine, the CDR3 has 16 amino acids. This entry keeps only the CDR3 DNA: 48 bases, framed from base 1.

This entry belongs to a study of STAT5B mutations in CD4+ large granular lymphocyte leukemia (dated by TCRdb to between 2021 and 2022). Turning to the overall study: Among the healthy controls, the CDR3 'QG' motif was associated with a particular HLA allele. Flow cytometry on FACSCanto II or FACSVerse confirmed that purified fractions exceeded 95% purity among lymphocytes. The TCRbeta repertoires of CD4+ T-cell large granular lymphocyte leukemia patients were compared with the TCRbeta repertoires of healthy blood donors.

TCRbeta rearrangements were sequenced from genomic DNA using the immunoSEQ assay at survey resolution. Per the source publication's procedure: In the TCR sequencing data, the lowest productive clonotype frequency that could be detected was 2.59 x 10-5. Only productive TCRbeta rearrangements, defined as complete and in-frame sequences, were included in the analyses. Simpson clonality, calculated in the immunoSEQ Analyzer version 3.0, was used as the measure of sample clonality. Clones were categorized by frequency as very rare, small, medium, large (1-20%) or hyperexpanded (>20%). Generation probabilities were estimated with OLGA 1.2.3, V-gene circos plots were made with VDJtools, specificities were looked up in VDJdb, and CDR3 motifs were identified with GLIPH. The clones in this table, taken by TCRdb from immuneACCESS, are in-frame only. Not every clone is retained; where verified, under half of the shortfall comes from an unresolved V gene, and the cause of the rest is unknown. V and J calls and clone size are copied from that table; D and trimming were computed from the DNA. This sample gives about 30,000 clones in total; roughly 80% of them show up just once. The ten largest clones represent under 2.5% of the sample.

General findings and caveats noted by the study authors: The data were not HLA-matched, and the higher clonality in CD4+ T-LGLL than in CD8+ T-LGLL could be due to the relatively small sample size. The main leukemic clonotypes were found to be private to each patient, although around 24% of the main leukemic clonotypes were detected at low frequency in the non-leukemic repertoires of other patients. CD4-sorted patient repertoires appeared more clonal than healthy CD4+ repertoires, and this difference persisted after removing the putative leukemic clones. Enrichment of TRBV06-family usage was observed among the top patient clones (8/27) relative to healthy controls (2/35).

The sequence was collected from a human donor in good health. Sequenced: CD4+ T cells from blood buffy coats. This sequence uses TRBV19 and TRBJ1-5; the D gene is perhaps TRBD1, from 6 matching bases. The CDR3 protein: CASSTPPDRSNQPQHF. The nucleotides are TGTGCCAGTAGTACCCCTCCCGACAGGAGCAATCAGCCCCAGCATTTT.